This is a list of T cell receptor beta chains from one sample in a study of T cell responses to AZD1222 COVID-19 vaccine. Profiled with immunoSEQ multiplex PCR; TCRdb holds only in-frame clones, not every one. There are about 170,000 clones in the sample; 70% to 90% occur only once, and around 0.99% lies in the top ten. Source: peripheral blood, taken 28 days after the second AZD1222 dose. Receptors originate from an adult who received the AZD1222 COVID-19 vaccine. CDR3s include the opening cysteine and the closing phenylalanine or tryptophan. Each record gives: clone size, V gene, J gene, D gene, CDR3 protein, CDR3 DNA. A D gene is named only where the DNA matches it firmly. Only some rows state a clone size, as once, few, many or a class for expanded clones.

size: once
V: TRBV7-2
J: TRBJ2-3
D: TRBD2
CDR3: CASSPTGGGRDTQYF
DNA: TGTGCCAGCAGCCCCACGGGGGGAGGTCGGGATACGCAGTATTTT

size: -
V: TRBV14
J: TRBJ2-4
D: -
CDR3: CASSPPNSQGNIQYF
DNA: TGTGCCAGCAGCCCCCCAAACAGCCAGGGAAACATTCAGTACTTC

size: -
V: TRBV21-1
J: TRBJ2-7
D: -
CDR3: CASIGTGGNYEQYF
DNA: TGTGCCAGCATTGGGACAGGGGGGAACTACGAGCAGTACTTC

size: -
V: TRBV9
J: TRBJ1-5
D: TRBD1
CDR3: CASSVDRDVQPQHF
DNA: TGTGCCAGCAGCGTGGACAGGGATGTTCAGCCCCAGCATTTT

size: few
V: TRBV4-1
J: TRBJ1-2
D: -
CDR3: CASSQVVRRYGYTF
DNA: TGCGCCAGCAGCCAAGTGGTCCGACGCTATGGCTACACCTTC

size: -
V: TRBV9
J: TRBJ1-2
D: TRBD1
CDR3: CASTEQGTFYDGYTF
DNA: TGTGCCAGCACCGAACAGGGGACGTTTTATGATGGCTACACCTTC

size: -
V: TRBV6-5
J: TRBJ1-4
D: -
CDR3: CASSYRRVRDEKLFF
DNA: TGTGCCAGCAGTTACCGCCGGGTTCGGGATGAAAAACTGTTTTTT

size: -
V: TRBV24-1
J: TRBJ1-2
D: -
CDR3: CATILPGTLLKVGGYTF
DNA: TGTGCCACGATCTTGCCGGGGACACTACTGAAGGTGGGAGGCTACACCTTC

size: -
V: TRBV6-1
J: TRBJ2-3
D: -
CDR3: CASSEAIFGTDTQYF
DNA: TGTGCCAGCAGTGAAGCGATTTTTGGGACAGATACGCAGTATTTT

size: -
V: TRBV7-9
J: TRBJ2-3
D: TRBD2
CDR3: CASSLAIRTSGGADTQYF
DNA: TGTGCCAGCAGCTTAGCTATACGGACTAGCGGGGGAGCGGATACGCAGTATTTT

size: -
V: TRBV4-3
J: TRBJ1-1
D: -
CDR3: CASSQDWGGNTEAFF
DNA: TGCGCCAGCAGCCAAGATTGGGGGGGAAACACTGAAGCTTTCTTT

size: -
V: TRBV20-1
J: TRBJ2-7
D: -
CDR3: CSASPMGYEQYF
DNA: TGCAGTGCTAGTCCTATGGGCTACGAGCAGTACTTC

size: once
V: TRBV5-4
J: TRBJ2-5
D: -
CDR3: CASGSRGTVETQYF
DNA: TGTGCCAGCGGCAGCCGGGGCACCGTAGAGACCCAGTACTTC

size: -
V: TRBV20-1
J: TRBJ2-4
D: -
CDR3: CSARGEDIQYF
DNA: TGCAGTGCTAGGGGGGAGGACATTCAGTACTTC

size: few
V: TRBV18
J: TRBJ1-5
D: TRBD1
CDR3: CASSGRDRGFNQPQHF
DNA: TGTGCCAGCTCAGGCCGGGACAGGGGCTTCAATCAGCCCCAGCATTTT

size: -
V: TRBV4-3
J: TRBJ1-5
D: -
CDR3: CASSQGANQPQHF
DNA: TGCGCCAGCAGCCAGGGGGCGAATCAGCCCCAGCATTTT

size: few
V: TRBV5-1
J: TRBJ1-2
D: -
CDR3: CASSPDGSGNYGYTF
DNA: TGCGCCAGCAGCCCGGACGGGTCGGGAAACTATGGCTACACCTTC

size: -
V: TRBV6-5
J: TRBJ1-1
D: -
CDR3: CASSLQTGNTEAFF
DNA: TGTGCCAGCAGTTTACAGACTGGAAACACTGAAGCTTTCTTT

size: -
V: TRBV4-1
J: TRBJ2-7
D: -
CDR3: CASSPLRGRSYSYEQYF
DNA: TGCGCCAGCAGCCCCCTTAGGGGCCGGTCCTACTCCTACGAGCAGTACTTC

size: -
V: TRBV7-2
J: TRBJ1-3
D: -
CDR3: CASSRTGEGYTIYF
DNA: TGTGCCAGCAGCCGCACGGGGGAGGGGTACACCATATATTTT

size: few
V: TRBV6-1
J: TRBJ1-5
D: TRBD1
CDR3: CASSEDEGGAYQPQHF
DNA: TGTGCCAGCAGTGAAGATGAAGGGGGCGCTTATCAGCCCCAGCATTTT

size: -
V: TRBV6-2/TRBV6-3
J: TRBJ2-1
D: TRBD2
CDR3: CASSYWASGGGSSYNEQFF
DNA: TGTGCCAGCAGTTACTGGGCTAGCGGGGGGGGCAGCTCCTACAATGAGCAGTTCTTC

size: -
V: TRBV5-4
J: TRBJ2-2
D: -
CDR3: CASSPGAGELFF
DNA: TGTGCCAGCAGCCCTGGGGCCGGGGAGCTGTTTTTT

size: -
V: TRBV4-3
J: TRBJ1-1
D: -
CDR3: CASSQSTVTEAFF
DNA: TGCGCCAGCAGCCAATCGACAGTAACTGAAGCTTTCTTT

size: few
V: TRBV2
J: TRBJ1-1
D: TRBD1
CDR3: CASSAFEQGDTEAFF
DNA: TGTGCCAGCAGTGCTTTTGAACAGGGGGACACTGAAGCTTTCTTT

size: few
V: TRBV25-1
J: TRBJ1-2
D: TRBD1
CDR3: CASSGQGPGYTF
DNA: TGTGCCAGCAGTGGACAGGGGCCCGGCTACACCTTC

size: -
V: TRBV7-2
J: TRBJ2-7
D: -
CDR3: CASSFRQSYEQYF
DNA: TGTGCCAGCAGCTTTAGACAGAGCTACGAGCAGTACTTC

size: -
V: TRBV4-3
J: TRBJ2-7
D: -
CDR3: CASSATLGAYEQYF
DNA: TGCGCCAGCAGCGCCACACTCGGTGCATACGAGCAGTACTTC

size: -
V: TRBV13
J: TRBJ2-7
D: -
CDR3: CASSHPGKPRDEQYF
DNA: TGTGCCAGCAGCCACCCCGGCAAGCCCCGTGACGAGCAGTACTTC

size: -
V: TRBV7-9
J: TRBJ2-3
D: TRBD2
CDR3: CASSLTSGGYTDTQYF
DNA: TGTGCCAGCAGCTTGACTAGCGGGGGGTATACAGATACGCAGTATTTT

size: once
V: TRBV7-2
J: TRBJ1-1
D: -
CDR3: CASSLARRTEAFF
DNA: TGTGCCAGCAGCTTAGCGCGGAGGACTGAAGCTTTCTTT

size: -
V: TRBV2
J: TRBJ1-1
D: -
CDR3: CASSSRQKNTEAFF
DNA: TGTGCCAGCTCCTCCCGCCAGAAGAACACTGAAGCTTTCTTT

size: once
V: TRBV7-8
J: TRBJ1-2
D: -
CDR3: CASSLVSGGSNYGYTF
DNA: TGTGCCAGCAGCTTAGTCAGCGGGGGATCTAACTATGGCTACACCTTC

size: -
V: TRBV3-1/TRBV3-2
J: TRBJ1-1
D: TRBD1
CDR3: CASSPLTGVTEAFF
DNA: TGTGCCAGCAGCCCTCTCACAGGGGTGACTGAAGCTTTCTTT

size: once
V: TRBV4-1
J: TRBJ1-3
D: -
CDR3: CASSQEGGFPVGNTIYF
DNA: TGCGCCAGCAGCCAAGAAGGAGGCTTCCCCGTAGGAAACACCATATATTTT

size: -
V: TRBV19
J: TRBJ1-2
D: TRBD1
CDR3: CASSVGTGAYGYTF
DNA: TGTGCCAGTAGTGTCGGGACAGGAGCCTATGGCTACACCTTC

size: few
V: TRBV18
J: TRBJ1-5
D: -
CDR3: CASSPGGGQPQHF
DNA: TGTGCCAGCTCACCAGGCGGCGGTCAGCCCCAGCATTTT

size: once
V: TRBV9
J: TRBJ2-1
D: -
CDR3: CASSAHIGRLSATTEQFF
DNA: TGTGCCAGCAGCGCGCACATTGGACGGCTAAGCGCGACAACGGAGCAGTTCTTC

size: -
V: TRBV2
J: TRBJ1-1
D: -
CDR3: CASRGDGNTEAFF
DNA: TGTGCCAGCAGGGGCGACGGTAACACTGAAGCTTTCTTT

size: -
V: TRBV4-1
J: TRBJ1-1
D: -
CDR3: CASSQERNTEAFF
DNA: TGCGCCAGCAGCCAAGAACGGAACACTGAAGCTTTCTTT

size: -
V: TRBV7-9
J: TRBJ1-2
D: -
CDR3: CASSNRDGYTF
DNA: TGTGCCAGCAGCAACCGGGACGGCTACACCTTC

size: -
V: TRBV12-5
J: TRBJ2-7
D: TRBD1
CDR3: CASGLVVGQGHYEQYF
DNA: TGTGCTAGTGGTTTGGTAGTGGGACAGGGACACTACGAGCAGTACTTC

size: -
V: TRBV7-9
J: TRBJ1-4
D: -
CDR3: CASSLVSGGRATNEKLFF
DNA: TGTGCCAGCAGCTTAGTCAGCGGGGGGCGTGCAACTAATGAAAAACTGTTTTTT

size: -
V: TRBV5-1
J: TRBJ1-6
D: -
CDR3: CASSLDKVNSPLHF
DNA: TGCGCCAGCAGCTTGGACAAGGTGAATTCACCCCTCCACTTT

size: -
V: TRBV29-1
J: TRBJ2-7
D: -
CDR3: CSVDRTGTSYEQYF
DNA: TGCAGCGTTGATCGAACTGGGACTTCCTACGAGCAGTACTTC

size: -
V: TRBV5-1
J: TRBJ2-7
D: -
CDR3: CASSGGPGQGAFEQYF
DNA: TGCGCCAGCAGCGGGGGCCCGGGGCAGGGCGCCTTCGAGCAGTACTTC

size: -
V: TRBV7-9
J: TRBJ2-3
D: -
CDR3: CASSQRRGRISTDTQYF
DNA: TGTGCCAGCAGCCAACGTCGGGGTCGGATTAGCACAGATACGCAGTATTTT

size: -
V: TRBV5-1
J: TRBJ1-2
D: -
CDR3: CASSLDTGAGGYTF
DNA: TGCGCCAGCAGCTTGGACACGGGGGCAGGAGGCTACACCTTC

size: -
V: TRBV7-9
J: TRBJ2-7
D: -
CDR3: CASSVDIPYEQYF
DNA: TGTGCCAGCAGCGTGGACATTCCCTACGAGCAGTACTTC

size: once
V: TRBV10-3
J: TRBJ1-2
D: -
CDR3: CAIRWGADGYTF
DNA: TGTGCCATCAGGTGGGGGGCGGATGGCTACACCTTC

size: -
V: TRBV6-5
J: TRBJ2-7
D: -
CDR3: CASSYNGDSYEQYF
DNA: TGTGCCAGCAGTTATAACGGGGATTCCTACGAGCAGTACTTC

size: -
V: TRBV29-1
J: TRBJ2-1
D: -
CDR3: CSVEGVNEQFF
DNA: TGCAGCGTTGAGGGGGTTAATGAGCAGTTCTTC

size: -
V: TRBV6-5
J: TRBJ2-7
D: TRBD2
CDR3: CAVGRAGPFSYEQYF
DNA: TGTGCCGTAGGCCGAGCGGGACCATTCTCCTACGAGCAGTACTTC

size: once
V: TRBV6-2/TRBV6-3
J: TRBJ1-5
D: -
CDR3: CASRPQGTSNQPQHF
DNA: TGTGCCAGCAGACCTCAGGGGACTAGCAATCAGCCCCAGCATTTT